These T cell receptor beta chains were read from a single sample in a study of cytomegalovirus exposure and HLA in healthy donors. Generated by immunoSEQ multiplex PCR, the TCRdb table keeps only in-frame clones and is missing some. The data contain fewer than 200,000 clones, 80% of them singletons. Sequencing used PBMCs. These receptor sequences come from a man aged 40-50 years in good health and CMV-seronegative. Both conserved end residues are trimmed from each CDR3. The order of the fields is V gene, CDR3 protein.

>TRBV5-4
ASSRQGGAAPYSPLH
>TRBV5-6
ASSLRASYEQY
>TRBV30
AWSPVKGNEKLF
>TRBV18
ASSTSTGAVGDTQY
>TRBV7-9
ASSSYWREGGNEQF
>TRBV27
ASSFYGVGQETQY
>TRBV7-9
SSSRGSDTQY
>TRBV13
APPKRGHQPQH
>TRBV25-1
ASSEYLSAKNIQY
>TRBV20-1
SASREEQF
>TRBV7-2
ASSLGGGLSYEQY
>TRBV5-1
ASSLGETGNTIY
>TRBV5-1
ASRPTGWNTIY
>TRBV19
ASSGLSGGYTDTQY
>TRBV10-3
AISGAGNTIY
>TRBV7-2
ASSLGVTYEAF
>TRBV7-2
ASSLGGGADTQY
>TRBV18
ASSPPAGPNYGYT
>TRBV15
ATSRVIGSGGTDTQY
>TRBV7-3
ASSPGQGIEKLF
>TRBV4-1
ASSQDQGRRFGYT
>TRBV29-1
SVEQAGTGNTIY
>TRBV5-4
ASSPTGGVSTDTQY
>TRBV27
ASSLRGQGINGNTIY
>TRBV10-2
ASSESERNQPQH
>TRBV6-5
ASSYFFEGPYEQY
>TRBV7-2
ASSLMMGQNYGYT
>TRBV6-6
ATGEASARPYEQY
>TRBV16
ASSPPTGTGLRANTEAF
>TRBV18
ASSFMGPAGQETQY
>TRBV7-2
ASSDRNEQF
>TRBV7-9
SSIGTVSYEQY
>TRBV6-1
ASSGAAFSTDTQY